Each of the 7 T cell receptor beta chains below was sequenced from the same sample in a study of OX40 agonist ivuxolimab in advanced cancers. Only in-frame clones appear in the TCRdb table, and some are missing; sequencing was by immunoSEQ multiplex PCR. The sample holds 40,000 to 55,000 clones, approximately 85% seen once. Sequences were derived from CD4+ or CD8+ T cells sorted from blood, sampled in a trial of the OX40 agonist ivuxolimab. The receptors stem from an adult with an advanced solid tumor such as melanoma, head and neck, liver or kidney cancer.

The chain combines TRBV19 with TRBJ2-1, with D perhaps matching TRBD1 or TRBD2 (6 bases each). V lost 9 bases and J lost 6, with 18 bases in between. The CDR3 runs 14 residues. Germline CDR1 is LNHDA and CDR2 is SQIVND (reference sequence). Written as DNA, the CDR3 is TGTGCCAGCCGCGTCCGGGGGCTTGGCAATGAGCAGTTCTTC. This encodes CASRVRGLGNEQFF.

This clone was counted only a few times. CDR3 loop: CASSLRGLAGAGNTGELFF. CDR3 in DNA: TGTGCCAGCAGCTTGAGGGGACTAGCGGGAGCGGGAAACACCGGGGAGCTGTTTTTT. This chain connects TRBV5-8 to TRBJ2-2; 14 positions agree with TRBD2. This CDR3 is 19 amino acids long. Unmatched junction bases numbered 7, after V lost 1 base and J lost 2 bases. Germline lookup yields CDR1 SGHTS and CDR2 YDEGEE.

The J gene is TRBJ1-5, the V gene TRBV18; TRBD1 matches 10 bases. The CDR3 length is 15 residues. Germline V CDR1 and CDR2: KGHSH, LQKENI. J gave up 7 bases and V 6 bases, and 9 bases lay outside the gene matches. The CDR3 region has the DNA TGTGCCAGCTCTCCCCAGGGACAGGGGCACCAGCCCCAGCATTTT. It encodes CASSPQGQGHQPQHF.

Notes on this clone: The sample contains more than one DNA sequence encoding this CDR3. The CDR3 DNA reads TGTGCCAGCATGAGGACAGGGGGGTCATACGAGCAGTACTTC. Protein product: CASMRTGGSYEQYF. The rearrangement uses TRBV2 and TRBJ2-7; 10 bases are shared with TRBD1. Germline trimming cut 7 bases from V and 4 bases from J; bases unmatched to any gene: 7. CDR3 length: 14 residues. Germline V gives CDR1 SNHLY, CDR2 FYNNEI.

The chain has TRBV7-9 and TRBJ1-1; D perhaps matches TRBD1 (6 bases). Germline CDR1 is SEHNR and CDR2 is FQNEAQ (reference sequence). The CDR3 runs 16 residues. The V end was cut by 1 base, the J end by 2 bases, with 14 bases between. CDR3 loop: CASSLGGGRGNTEAFF. The CDR3 DNA follows: TGTGCCAGCAGCTTAGGAGGGGGAAGGGGCAACACTGAAGCTTTCTTT.

V usage is TRBV14 and J usage is TRBJ2-7, with D perhaps matching TRBD2 (5 bases). In germline, CDR1 is SGHDN, CDR2 FVKESK. This CDR3 region has 14 residues. V was shortened by 8 bases and J by 4 bases, with 18 bases between the two germline ends. The CDR3 is CASPEAQASYEQYF. CDR3 nucleotides: TGTGCCAGCCCGGAGGCCCAAGCTTCGTACGAGCAGTACTTC. Full variable domain (remainder filled in from reference TRBV14 and TRBJ2-7): EAGVTQFPSHSVIEKGQTVTLRCDPISGHDNLYWYRRVMGKEIKFLLHFVKESKQDESGMPNNRFLAERTGGTYSTLKVQPAELEDSGVYFCASPEAQASYEQYFGPGTRLTVT.

The V and J genes are TRBV11-3 and TRBJ2-3; 8 positions agree with TRBD1. This CDR3 is 17 amino acids long. V lost 5 bases and J lost 0; bases outside the gene matches: 10. Germline lookup yields CDR1 SGHNT and CDR2 YENEEA. The CDR3 bases are TGTGCCAGCAGCGCTAACAGGGGGTTTTCTAGCACAGATACGCAGTATTTT. It codes for CASSANRGFSSTDTQYF.